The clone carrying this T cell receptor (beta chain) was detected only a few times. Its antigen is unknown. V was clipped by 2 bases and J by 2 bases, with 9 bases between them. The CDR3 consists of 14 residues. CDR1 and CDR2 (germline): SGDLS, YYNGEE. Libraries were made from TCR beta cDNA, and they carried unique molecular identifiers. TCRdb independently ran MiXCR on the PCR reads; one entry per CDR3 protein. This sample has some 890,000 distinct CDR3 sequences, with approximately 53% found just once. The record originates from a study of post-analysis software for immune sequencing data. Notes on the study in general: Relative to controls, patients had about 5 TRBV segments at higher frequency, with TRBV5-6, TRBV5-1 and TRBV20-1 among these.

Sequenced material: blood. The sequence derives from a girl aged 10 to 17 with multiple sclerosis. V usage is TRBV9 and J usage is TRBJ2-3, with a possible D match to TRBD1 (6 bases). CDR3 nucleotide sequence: TGTGCCAGCAGCGTCAGGGGAGTCACAGATACGCAGTATTTT. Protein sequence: CASSVRGVTDTQYF.